A selection of T cell receptor beta chains follows, all from one sample in a study of beta chain features in type 1 diabetes. Clones were sequenced by immunoSEQ multiplex PCR, and TCRdb holds only the in-frame ones, with some missing. The profile shows approximately 200,000 clones, 9% to 10% of them singletons. The sequenced material came from naive CD4+ T cells from blood. Receptors were obtained from a woman aged 18-29 years in good health. Each CDR3 is given with its conserved first and last residue. D genes are given only for firm matches. Size tells how often a clone was seen (once, few, many) or the class of an expanded clone, and some rows leave it out.

TRBV6-1,TRBD2,few,TRBJ2-7,TGTGCCAGCAGCTGGGGGGGTTTCTACGAGCAGTACTTC,CASSWGGFYEQYF
TRBV6-6,TRBD1,few,TRBJ1-2,TGTGCCAGCACCCGGGACAGCACTAACTATGGCTACACCTTC,CASTRDSTNYGYTF
TRBV6-5,NA,NA,TRBJ2-4,TGTGCCAGCAGTTATGGGCCGATGAGTAACATTCAGTACTTC,CASSYGPMSNIQYF
TRBV4-2,NA,NA,TRBJ2-2,TGTGCCAGCAGCCAAGCTCCGGGAATGAGGACCGGGGAGCTGTTTTTT,CASSQAPGMRTGELFF
TRBV30,NA,few,TRBJ2-2,TGTGCCTGGAGTGTATATCTGGTCGGGTACAACACCGGGGAGCTGTTTTTT,CAWSVYLVGYNTGELFF
TRBV7-9,NA,many,TRBJ1-2,TGTGCCAGCAGCTTAGCGGTTACAGGCAATGGCTACACCTTC,CASSLAVTGNGYTF
TRBV5-1,TRBD2,NA,TRBJ2-1,TGCGCCAGCAGCTCTAGCGGGGAATACAATGAGCAGTTCTTC,CASSSSGEYNEQFF
TRBV6-6,NA,NA,TRBJ2-5,TGTGCCAGCAGTTACGGGGGGGAGACCCAGTACTTC,CASSYGGETQYF
TRBV7-6,NA,NA,TRBJ1-2,TGTGCCAGCAGCCGCAGCCCGGGCAGGGCGGATGGCTACACCTTC,CASSRSPGRADGYTF
TRBV27,NA,few,TRBJ2-7,TGTGCCAGCAGTTTGCGGGGTCTGACCGAGCAGTACTTC,CASSLRGLTEQYF
TRBV27,TRBD1,few,TRBJ2-2,TGTGCCAGCAGTGCGACGACAGGGGGAAACGGGGAGCTGTTTTTT,CASSATTGGNGELFF
TRBV5-1,NA,NA,TRBJ1-1,TGCGCCAGCAGCTTGGGAGGGCGGAACACTGAAGCTTTCTTT,CASSLGGRNTEAFF
TRBV11-2,TRBD1,NA,TRBJ1-6,TGTGCCAGCAGCTTAGTCGGACAGGGTATAGCACCCCTCCACTTT,CASSLVGQGIAPLHF
TRBV11-1,TRBD1,NA,TRBJ2-2,TGTGCCAGCAGCCTAGCCAGGGGGAATCCCGGGGAGCTGTTTTTT,CASSLARGNPGELFF
TRBV6-5,TRBD2,NA,TRBJ2-2,TGTGCCAGCAGTACTAAAACCGGGAGGGACGGGGAGCTGTTTTTT,CASSTKTGRDGELFF
TRBV15,NA,NA,TRBJ1-2,TGTGCCACCAGCAGAGATCACGGGGGAGATGGCTACACCTTC,CATSRDHGGDGYTF
TRBV15,NA,few,TRBJ1-1,TGTGCCACCAGCAGGGGTGAAAGGAGCACTGAAGCTTTCTTT,CATSRGERSTEAFF
TRBV7-9,NA,many,TRBJ2-1,TGTGCCAGCAGCTTAGCCGGAGCGAATGAGCAGTTCTTC,CASSLAGANEQFF
TRBV7-2,NA,few,TRBJ2-2,TGTGCCAGCAGCTTCGGACTGAACACCGGGGAGCTGTTTTTT,CASSFGLNTGELFF
TRBV5-1,NA,NA,TRBJ1-1,TGCGCCAGCAGCTCTATTGACAGAATGAACACTGAAGCTTTCTTT,CASSSIDRMNTEAFF
TRBV5-1,NA,few,TRBJ2-3,TGCGCCAGCAGCTTGGCCGGGATCGCAGATACGCAGTATTTT,CASSLAGIADTQYF
TRBV4-2,TRBD2,few,TRBJ2-1,TGTGCCAGCAGCCTGATTAAAGAGGGCCCACTAGCGCTGACCTACAATGAGCAGTTCTTC,CASSLIKEGPLALTYNEQFF
TRBV5-8,NA,NA,TRBJ2-3,TGTGCCAGCAGTGGCAGGGTGGGGACAGATACGCAGTATTTT,CASSGRVGTDTQYF
TRBV30,NA,NA,TRBJ1-2,TGTGCCTGGAGTCCCACCTCCTCAGGTCATGGCTACACCTTC,CAWSPTSSGHGYTF
TRBV9,TRBD1,NA,TRBJ1-1,TGTGCCAGCAGCGCTGACAGGGGGCGAACTGAAGCTTTCTTT,CASSADRGRTEAFF
TRBV4-1,NA,few,TRBJ1-4,TGCGCCAGCAGCCAAGATCAGCCAGGCGATACTAATGAAAAACTGTTTTTT,CASSQDQPGDTNEKLFF
TRBV2,TRBD1,few,TRBJ1-1,TGTGCCAGCAGTGCCCCGACAGGGGGGAACACTGAAGCTTTCTTT,CASSAPTGGNTEAFF
TRBV30,NA,few,TRBJ1-4,TGTGCCTGGAGCGGACTGCAATATGAAAAACTGTTTTTT,CAWSGLQYEKLFF
TRBV9,TRBD1,NA,TRBJ2-1,TGTGCCAGCAGCGGAAGACAAGGACAGGTCGCCTCCTACAATGAGCAGTTCTTC,CASSGRQGQVASYNEQFF
TRBV5-1,NA,NA,TRBJ2-1,TGCGCCAGCAGCTCCCGGGACTACAATGAGCAGTTCTTC,CASSSRDYNEQFF
TRBV5-1,TRBD2,NA,TRBJ2-7,TGCGCCAGCAGCTTGGCCGGACTAGCGGGGGCCTACGAGCAGTACTTC,CASSLAGLAGAYEQYF
TRBV19,NA,few,TRBJ1-4,TGTGCCACCCAGAGTATGGGACACCCAGCGGAAAAACTGTTTTTT,CATQSMGHPAEKLFF
TRBV6-6,NA,NA,TRBJ2-1,TGTGCCAGCAGTTACTCGAGATCCAGCGGAGAGCAGTTCTTC,CASSYSRSSGEQFF
TRBV7-9,NA,NA,TRBJ2-6,TGTGCCAGCAGCAATGGACTCGGCGTCTCTGGGGCCAACGTCCTGACTTTC,CASSNGLGVSGANVLTF
TRBV18,NA,NA,TRBJ1-4,TGTGCCAGCTCGCCGACCAGAGGAACTAATGAAAAACTGTTTTTT,CASSPTRGTNEKLFF
TRBV12-5,NA,NA,TRBJ2-5,TGTGCTAGTGGTACCAACCTGGCAGGGGACCTTATGAAGACCCAGTACTTC,CASGTNLAGDLMKTQYF
TRBV5-6,NA,few,TRBJ2-1,TGTGCCAGCAGCTCCAAGCGGACCAGCTCCTACAATGAGCAGTTCTTC,CASSSKRTSSYNEQFF
TRBV7-6,TRBD2,NA,TRBJ2-1,TGTGCCAGCAGCTTGGGACTAGGAAGTAATGAGCAGTTCTTC,CASSLGLGSNEQFF
TRBV19,NA,NA,TRBJ2-7,TGTGCCACCGGAGCTAGCGATGGCGACGAGCAGTACTTC,CATGASDGDEQYF
TRBV5-4,NA,NA,TRBJ2-3,TGTGCCAGCAGCTTGTACACAGATACGCAGTATTTT,CASSLYTDTQYF
TRBV5-1,TRBD1,few,TRBJ2-7,TGCGCCAGCAGCATGGACAGGGACTACGAGCAGTACTTC,CASSMDRDYEQYF
TRBV11-2,NA,few,TRBJ1-2,TGTGCCAGCAGCCCACTCTTCGCTAACTATGGCTACACCTTC,CASSPLFANYGYTF
TRBV5-4,TRBD2,NA,TRBJ2-7,TGTGCCAGCAGCTTGGAGGTTGCGGGAGGGGGCTACGAGCAGTACTTC,CASSLEVAGGGYEQYF
TRBV2,TRBD1,few,TRBJ2-7,TGTGCCAGCAGGCGGACAGGATTAAGCTCCTACGAGCAGTACTTC,CASRRTGLSSYEQYF
TRBV30,TRBD1,NA,TRBJ1-5,TGTGCCTGGGGTACAGGGGGTAAGGAGCCCCAGCATTTT,CAWGTGGKEPQHF
TRBV12-5,TRBD1,NA,TRBJ1-1,TGTGCTAGTGGCTTGGACAGGGGCCCCACTGAAGCTTTCTTT,CASGLDRGPTEAFF
TRBV5-1,NA,once,TRBJ1-3,TGCGCCAGCAGCTTGTGGGCAGACTCTGGAAACACCATATATTTT,CASSLWADSGNTIYF